This entry lists 13 T cell receptor beta chains sequenced from one sample in a study of OX40 agonist ivuxolimab in advanced cancers. Data came from immunoSEQ multiplex PCR; TCRdb stores just in-frame clones and leaves some out. The table shows roughly 10,000 clones, with about nine tenths occurring only once. The sequencing here drew on CD4+ or CD8+ T cells sorted from blood, taken in a trial of the OX40 agonist ivuxolimab. The receptors were gathered from an adult with an advanced solid tumor such as melanoma, head and neck, liver or kidney cancer.

This chain joins TRBV11-2 and TRBJ2-5; no clear D. Germline CDR1 is SGHAT and CDR2 is FQNNGV. This CDR3 is 14 amino acids long. Deletions cut 8 bases from V and 5 bases from J, with 18 bases between. For the CDR3, the DNA is TGTGCCAGCCCTCAAGCCTACATAGGGGAGACCCAGTACTTC. Translated, it gives CASPQAYIGETQYF.

The chain carries TRBV5-4 and TRBJ2-7, with 7 bases lining up with TRBD2. J lost 6 bases, V lost 4 bases, and 16 bases had no gene match. CDR3 length equals 16 residues. The germline V gene has CDR1 SGHNT and CDR2 YYREEE (reference sequence). The CDR3 DNA reads as TGTGCCAGCAGCGACCCCGGGGGGAGGGATAGAGGCGAGCAGTACTTC. Translated, it gives CASSDPGGRDRGEQYF.

V and J are TRBV4-2 and TRBJ2-1; TRBD2 matches at 9 bases. This CDR3 is built from 16 residues. Trimming took 0 bases from V and 10 from J; bases not matched to a gene: 10. Germline CDR1 LGHNA, CDR2 YNFKEQ. In DNA, the CDR3 is TGTGCCAGCAGCCAAGATTCAGCGGGGGGCCTTGGGGAGCAGTTCTTC. It encodes CASSQDSAGGLGEQFF.

The rearrangement joins TRBV5-1 to TRBJ2-7, with TRBD1 matching 10 bases. Germline V lookup: CDR1 SGHRS, CDR2 YFSETQ. Losses at the gene ends were 1 base for V and 5 bases for J; bases not matched to a gene: 3. This CDR3 region has 14 residues. The CDR3 is CASSLYGTGDEQYF. In DNA, the CDR3 is TGCGCCAGCAGCTTGTATGGGACAGGGGACGAGCAGTACTTC.

This chain uses TRBV10-1 with TRBJ1-3, with no clear D. Germline-derived CDR1 and CDR2 are WNHNN and SYGVQD (reference sequence). This CDR3 spans 14 amino acids. The V end was cut by 8 bases, the J end by 0 bases, with 11 bases between. In nucleotides, the CDR3 is TGCGCCAGCTCCCTTACGAGCTCTGGAAACACCATATATTTT. Amino acids: CASSLTSSGNTIYF.

The V and J genes are TRBV5-6 and TRBJ1-1; D not certain. The germline V and J ends were trimmed by 5 bases and 3 bases, with 11 bases remaining between them. CDR1 is SGHDT and CDR2 is YYEEEE in the germline V gene. The CDR3 totals 13 residues. The CDR3 DNA is TGTGCCAGCAGGCAGAGTGGGTACACTGAAGCTTTCTTT. Protein product: CASRQSGYTEAFF.

CDR3 loop: CASSPEGYQETQYF. The DNA for the CDR3 is TGTGCCAGCAGTCCCGAGGGCTACCAAGAGACCCAGTACTTC. V and J are TRBV28 and TRBJ2-5, with D perhaps matching TRBD2 (5 bases). The V and J ends lost 5 bases and 0 bases respectively, with 10 bases between them. This CDR3 has 14 amino acids. Germline CDR1 reads MDHEN; CDR2 reads SYDVKM.

The V call is TRBV7-9, the J call TRBJ1-5, with 7 positions matching TRBD1. The CDR3 is 14 amino acids. J was trimmed by 2 bases and V by 5 bases; bases with no gene match: 3. Germline V CDR1 and CDR2: SEHNR, FQNEAQ (reference sequence). The CDR3 DNA is TGTGCCAGCAGCCGGGACAGCCGCAATCAGCCCCAGCATTTT. This codes for CASSRDSRNQPQHF.

This chain links TRBV4-1 with TRBJ1-1, with D tentatively TRBD1 (6 bases). The CDR3 contains 13 residues. Germline CDR1 is MGHRA and CDR2 is YSYEKL. V lost 4 bases and J lost 2, with 8 bases in between. The CDR3 spells CASSPQGNTEAFF. The CDR3 DNA reads TGCGCCAGCAGCCCACAGGGAAACACTGAAGCTTTCTTT.

The CDR3 reads CASSGPQAGVTEAFF. CDR3 nucleotide sequence: TGTGCCAGCAGCGGACCCCAGGCGGGGGTCACTGAAGCTTTCTTT. This chain connects TRBV9 to TRBJ1-1, with D perhaps matching TRBD1 (5 bases). The V end was cut by 3 bases, the J end by 4 bases, with 16 bases between. CDR1 and CDR2 (germline): SGDLS, YYNGEE. This CDR3 region has 15 residues.

This chain joins TRBV19 and TRBJ2-7; 9 bases map to TRBD1. Germline loops: CDR1 LNHDA, CDR2 SQIVND (reference sequence). This CDR3 has 14 amino acids. V lost 4 bases, J lost 5 bases, and 6 bases stayed unmatched. CDR3 sequence: CASSTTGGQDEQYF. In nucleotides, the CDR3 is TGTGCCAGTAGTACTACAGGGGGCCAGGACGAGCAGTACTTC.

The chain uses TRBV6-6 and TRBJ2-1, with D perhaps TRBD1 (5 bases). V was shortened by 6 bases and J by 8 bases, with 17 bases between the two germline ends. This CDR3 has 14 residues. Germline V gene data show CDR1 as MNHNY and CDR2 as SVGAGI (reference sequence). The CDR3 bases are TGTGCCAGCAGGCAGACAGAGCTGGACGATGAGCAGTTCTTC. It translates to CASRQTELDDEQFF.

In this sample, this clone turned up once. The chain carries TRBV4-2 and TRBJ2-1; D possibly corresponds to TRBD1 (6 bases). The V end was cut by 0 bases, the J end by 8 bases, with 11 bases between. The germline gives CDR1 LGHNA, CDR2 YNFKEQ. The CDR3 loop spans 14 amino acids. CDR3 in amino acids: CASSQDQGSDEQFF. In nucleotides, the CDR3 is TGTGCCAGCAGCCAAGACCAGGGGTCCGATGAGCAGTTCTTC.